This T cell receptor beta chain emerged from a study of T cells after yellow fever vaccination. Points from the study as a whole: Only a small proportion of the clonotypes turned up in both the CD4 and the CD8 compartments, likely arising from convergent recombination.

This clonotype was seen repeatedly, ten times or more. As yet, its antigen is unknown. TCRdb reanalysed the 5' RACE reads using MiXCR and keeps one entry per CDR3 protein. Of 200,000 to 300,000 distinct CDR3 sequences listed, about 3.5% are singletons. This receptor was taken from a man aged 18 to 30 who received the YFV17D yellow fever vaccine. The specimen was PBMCs, collected 15 days after the yellow fever booster vaccination.

CDR3 bases: TGTGCCAGCAGTGAAGCGCAGGGTCGTTTCCGTATGCAGTATTTT. Translation gives CASSEAQGRFRMQYF. The chain couples TRBV2 to TRBJ2-3; D may be TRBD1 (5 bases). V was pared by 0 bases and J by 11 bases, with 18 bases between. Germline V CDR1 and CDR2: SNHLY, FYNNEI. The CDR3 contains 15 residues. Filled out from reference TRBV2 and TRBJ2-3, the complete variable domain reads EPEVTQTPSHQVTQMGQEVILRCVPISNHLYFYWYRQILGQKVEFLVSFYNNEISEKSEIFDDQFSVERPDGSNFTLKIRSTKLEDSAMYFCASSEAQGRFRMQYFGPGTRLTVL.